A selection of T cell receptor beta chains follows, all from one sample in a study of CD8 T cells in Susac syndrome. Each CDR3 protein gets one entry after TCRdb re-called the immunoSEQ multiplex PCR reads with MiXCR. The sample has around 79,000 distinct CDR3 sequences; about 95% are singletons. The sequenced sample consisted of CD8+ T cells from PBMCs. All receptors derive from a human donor with multiple sclerosis. CDR3s include the opening cysteine and the closing phenylalanine or tryptophan. The order of the fields is J gene, clone size, V gene, D gene, CDR3 protein, CDR3 DNA. The D gene is left open where the match is weak. Size is omitted from some rows. Given values are once, few, many or a class for expanded clones.

J gene: TRBJ1-2
clone size: .
V gene: TRBV5-1
D gene: .
CDR3 protein: CASSLLQGRDGYTF
CDR3 DNA: TGCGCCAGCAGCTTGCTGCAGGGAAGGGATGGCTACACCTTC

J gene: TRBJ1-1
clone size: .
V gene: TRBV7-9
D gene: .
CDR3 protein: CASSLDGGWTEAFF
CDR3 DNA: TGTGCCAGCAGCTTAGACGGGGGGTGGACTGAAGCTTTCTTT

J gene: TRBJ2-3
clone size: .
V gene: TRBV3-1
D gene: .
CDR3 protein: CASSQDPLEQRHTQYF
CDR3 DNA: TGTGCCAGCAGCCAAGATCCACTGGAGCAGAGGCATACGCAGTATTTT

J gene: TRBJ2-1
clone size: .
V gene: TRBV2
D gene: .
CDR3 protein: CASTAFLGNNEQFF
CDR3 DNA: TGTGCCAGCACCGCTTTCCTGGGGAACAATGAGCAGTTCTTC

J gene: TRBJ2-2
clone size: once
V gene: TRBV27
D gene: .
CDR3 protein: CASRPFEGANGELFF
CDR3 DNA: TGTGCCAGCAGGCCTTTCGAAGGGGCGAACGGGGAGCTGTTTTTT

J gene: TRBJ2-1
clone size: .
V gene: TRBV7-9
D gene: .
CDR3 protein: CASSLSTVEQFF
CDR3 DNA: TGTGCCAGCAGCTTATCGACAGTTGAGCAGTTCTTC

J gene: TRBJ2-7
clone size: .
V gene: TRBV12-3/TRBV12-4
D gene: .
CDR3 protein: CASSPGVNEQYF
CDR3 DNA: TGTGCCAGCAGTCCAGGGGTTAACGAGCAGTACTTC

J gene: TRBJ2-2
clone size: few
V gene: TRBV7-2
D gene: .
CDR3 protein: CASSSRDTYTGELFF
CDR3 DNA: TGTGCCAGCAGCTCCCGGGACACTTACACCGGGGAGCTGTTTTTT

J gene: TRBJ2-5
clone size: .
V gene: TRBV6-2/TRBV6-3
D gene: .
CDR3 protein: CASSSGDDQETQYF
CDR3 DNA: TGTGCCAGCAGTTCAGGAGACGACCAAGAGACCCAGTACTTC

J gene: TRBJ1-1
clone size: .
V gene: TRBV9
D gene: TRBD1
CDR3 protein: CASSGGQGLMAFF
CDR3 DNA: TGTGCCAGCAGCGGCGGACAGGGCTTGATGGCTTTCTTT

J gene: TRBJ2-7
clone size: .
V gene: TRBV7-9
D gene: .
CDR3 protein: CASSLGGRGSYEQYF
CDR3 DNA: TGTGCCAGCAGCTTGGGGGGCCGGGGGTCCTACGAGCAGTACTTC

J gene: TRBJ2-3
clone size: .
V gene: TRBV2
D gene: .
CDR3 protein: CASSEPRLSDTQYF
CDR3 DNA: TGTGCCAGCAGTGAACCCCGCCTTTCAGATACGCAGTATTTT

J gene: TRBJ2-7
clone size: .
V gene: TRBV7-6
D gene: TRBD2
CDR3 protein: CASSLEARTSGTTKYEQYF
CDR3 DNA: TGTGCCAGCAGCTTAGAAGCCCGAACTAGCGGGACCACGAAATACGAGCAGTACTTC

J gene: TRBJ2-7
clone size: .
V gene: TRBV3-1
D gene: .
CDR3 protein: CASSQGGGYEQYF
CDR3 DNA: TGTGCCAGCAGCCAAGGAGGGGGTTACGAGCAGTACTTC

J gene: TRBJ2-6
clone size: .
V gene: TRBV20-1
D gene: .
CDR3 protein: CSATALLSQSRANVLTF
CDR3 DNA: TGCAGTGCTACTGCGTTGCTTTCACAAAGTCGGGCCAACGTCCTGACTTTC

J gene: TRBJ2-7
clone size: .
V gene: TRBV6-2/TRBV6-3
D gene: .
CDR3 protein: CASSSILYEQYF
CDR3 DNA: TGTGCCAGCAGTTCCATCCTTTACGAGCAGTACTTC

J gene: TRBJ2-7
clone size: .
V gene: TRBV7-9
D gene: .
CDR3 protein: CASSSSSGGEQYF
CDR3 DNA: TGTGCCAGCAGCTCCTCCTCCGGGGGCGAGCAGTACTTC

J gene: TRBJ2-5
clone size: .
V gene: TRBV3-1
D gene: .
CDR3 protein: CASSPTPGSETQYF
CDR3 DNA: TGTGCCAGCAGCCCGACCCCCGGTTCCGAGACCCAGTACTTC

J gene: TRBJ2-3
clone size: .
V gene: TRBV29-1
D gene: .
CDR3 protein: CSVDSSRGGSDTQYF
CDR3 DNA: TGCAGCGTTGATTCCAGCAGGGGAGGGTCAGATACGCAGTATTTT

J gene: TRBJ1-6
clone size: .
V gene: TRBV5-1
D gene: TRBD1
CDR3 protein: CASSPDRESSPLHF
CDR3 DNA: TGCGCCAGCAGCCCAGACAGGGAGAGTTCACCCCTCCACTTT

J gene: TRBJ2-1
clone size: .
V gene: TRBV14
D gene: .
CDR3 protein: CASSQRGIRGDKEQFF
CDR3 DNA: TGTGCCAGCAGCCAACGAGGAATAAGGGGGGACAAGGAGCAGTTCTTC

J gene: TRBJ2-3
clone size: .
V gene: TRBV3-1
D gene: .
CDR3 protein: CASSQDANRDWRTDTQYF
CDR3 DNA: TGTGCCAGCAGCCAAGACGCCAACCGGGACTGGCGCACAGATACGCAGTATTTT

J gene: TRBJ1-2
clone size: once
V gene: TRBV7-9
D gene: .
CDR3 protein: CASSHGQRGYTF
CDR3 DNA: TGTGCCAGCAGCCACGGGCAACGTGGCTACACCTTC

J gene: TRBJ2-7
clone size: .
V gene: TRBV15
D gene: .
CDR3 protein: CATSSRLATPTYEQYF
CDR3 DNA: TGTGCCACCAGCTCCAGGTTGGCGACACCTACCTACGAGCAGTACTTC

J gene: TRBJ1-1
clone size: .
V gene: TRBV4-3
D gene: TRBD1
CDR3 protein: CASSPHRGNTEAFF
CDR3 DNA: TGCGCCAGCAGCCCGCACAGGGGAAACACTGAAGCTTTCTTT

J gene: TRBJ2-3
clone size: .
V gene: TRBV3-1
D gene: .
CDR3 protein: CASSPTRFTDTQYF
CDR3 DNA: TGTGCCAGCAGCCCGACCCGCTTCACAGATACGCAGTATTTT